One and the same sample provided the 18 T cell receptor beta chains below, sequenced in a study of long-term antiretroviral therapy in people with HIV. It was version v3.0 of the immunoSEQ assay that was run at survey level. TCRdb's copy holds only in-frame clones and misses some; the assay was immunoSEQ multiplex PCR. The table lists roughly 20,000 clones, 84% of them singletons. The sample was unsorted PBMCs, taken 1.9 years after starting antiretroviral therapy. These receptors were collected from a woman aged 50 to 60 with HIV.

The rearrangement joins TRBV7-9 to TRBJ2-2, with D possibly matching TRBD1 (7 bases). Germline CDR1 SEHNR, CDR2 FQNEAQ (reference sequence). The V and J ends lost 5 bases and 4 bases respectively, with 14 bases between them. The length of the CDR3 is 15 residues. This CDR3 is CASSSRQGGTGELFF. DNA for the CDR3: TGTGCCAGCAGCAGCCGACAGGGAGGCACCGGGGAGCTGTTTTTT.

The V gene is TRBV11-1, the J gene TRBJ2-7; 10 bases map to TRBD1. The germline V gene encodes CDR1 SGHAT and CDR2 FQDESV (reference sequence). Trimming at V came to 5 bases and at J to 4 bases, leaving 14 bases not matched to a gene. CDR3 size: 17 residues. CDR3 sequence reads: CASSLTVQTGGIYEQYF. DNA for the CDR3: TGTGCCAGCAGCCTCACCGTCCAGACAGGGGGCATATACGAGCAGTACTTC.

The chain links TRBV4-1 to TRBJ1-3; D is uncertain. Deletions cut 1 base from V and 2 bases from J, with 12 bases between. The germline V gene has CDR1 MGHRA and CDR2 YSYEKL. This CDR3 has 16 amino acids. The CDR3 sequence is CASSQGRVATGNTIYF. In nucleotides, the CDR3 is TGCGCCAGCAGCCAAGGAAGGGTAGCAACTGGAAACACCATATATTTT.

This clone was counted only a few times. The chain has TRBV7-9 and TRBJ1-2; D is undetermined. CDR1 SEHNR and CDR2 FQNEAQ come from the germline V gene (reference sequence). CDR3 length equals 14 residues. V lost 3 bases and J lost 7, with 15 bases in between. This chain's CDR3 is CASSLRDDNLGYTF. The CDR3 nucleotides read TGTGCCAGCAGCTTGCGAGACGATAACCTTGGCTACACCTTC.

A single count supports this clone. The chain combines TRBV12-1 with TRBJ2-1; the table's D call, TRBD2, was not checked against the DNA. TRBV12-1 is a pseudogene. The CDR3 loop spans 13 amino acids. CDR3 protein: CASSFSSPNEQFF. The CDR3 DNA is TGTGCCAGCAGCTTTTCGTCCCCCAATGAGCAGTTCTTC.

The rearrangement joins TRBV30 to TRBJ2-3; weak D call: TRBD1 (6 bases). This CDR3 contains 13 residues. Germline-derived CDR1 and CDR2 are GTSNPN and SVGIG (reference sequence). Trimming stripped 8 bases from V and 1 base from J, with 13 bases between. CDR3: CARTGTGTDTQYF. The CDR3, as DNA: TGTGCCCGCACAGGGACCGGCACAGATACGCAGTATTTT.

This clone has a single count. The chain's CDR3 is CASSLDRGGSGNTIYF. The CDR3 nucleotides are TGTGCCAGCAGCTTAGACAGAGGGGGGTCTGGAAACACCATATATTTT. V is TRBV11-2 and J is TRBJ1-3; possibly TRBD1 for D (6 bases). In germline, CDR1 is SGHAT, CDR2 FQNNGV. The CDR3 spans 16 residues. The V end lost 0 bases, the J end lost 1 base, and 10 bases lay between the germline ends.

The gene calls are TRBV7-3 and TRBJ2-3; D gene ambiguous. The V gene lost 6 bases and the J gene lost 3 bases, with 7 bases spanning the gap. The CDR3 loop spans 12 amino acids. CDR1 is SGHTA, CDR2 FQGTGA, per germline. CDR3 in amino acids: CASSRETDTQYF. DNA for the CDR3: TGTGCCAGCAGTAGAGAAACAGATACGCAGTATTTT.

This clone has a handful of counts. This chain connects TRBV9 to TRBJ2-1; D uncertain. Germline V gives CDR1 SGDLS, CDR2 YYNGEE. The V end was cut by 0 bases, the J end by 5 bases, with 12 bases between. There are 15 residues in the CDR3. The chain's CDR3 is CASSVAPAPDNEQFF. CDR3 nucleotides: TGTGCCAGCAGCGTAGCCCCAGCGCCCGACAATGAGCAGTTCTTC.

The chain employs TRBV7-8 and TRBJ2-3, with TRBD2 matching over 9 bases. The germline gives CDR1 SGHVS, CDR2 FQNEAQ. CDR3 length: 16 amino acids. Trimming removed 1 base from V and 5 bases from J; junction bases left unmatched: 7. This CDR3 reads CASSLEGAGGRDTQYF. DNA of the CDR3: TGTGCCAGCAGCTTAGAAGGGGCGGGGGGGCGAGATACGCAGTATTTT.

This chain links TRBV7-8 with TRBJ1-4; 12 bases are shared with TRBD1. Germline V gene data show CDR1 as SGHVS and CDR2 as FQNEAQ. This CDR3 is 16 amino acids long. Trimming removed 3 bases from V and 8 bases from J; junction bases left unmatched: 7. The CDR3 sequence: CASSLGQGARGEKLFF. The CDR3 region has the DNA TGTGCCAGCAGCTTGGGACAGGGGGCGAGAGGGGAAAAACTGTTTTTT.

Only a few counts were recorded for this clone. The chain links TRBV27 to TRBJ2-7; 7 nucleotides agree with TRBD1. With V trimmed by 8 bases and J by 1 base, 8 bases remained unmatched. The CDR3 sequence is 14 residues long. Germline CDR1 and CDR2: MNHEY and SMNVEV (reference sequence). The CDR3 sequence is CASGKQGSSYEQYF. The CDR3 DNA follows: TGTGCCAGCGGAAAACAGGGGTCTTCCTACGAGCAGTACTTC.

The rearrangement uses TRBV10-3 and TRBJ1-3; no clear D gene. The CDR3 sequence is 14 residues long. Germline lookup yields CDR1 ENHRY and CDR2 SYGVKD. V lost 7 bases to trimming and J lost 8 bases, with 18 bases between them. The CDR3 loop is CAIKPSPGGDTIYF. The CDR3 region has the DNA TGTGCCATCAAACCTTCCCCGGGCGGCGACACCATATATTTT.

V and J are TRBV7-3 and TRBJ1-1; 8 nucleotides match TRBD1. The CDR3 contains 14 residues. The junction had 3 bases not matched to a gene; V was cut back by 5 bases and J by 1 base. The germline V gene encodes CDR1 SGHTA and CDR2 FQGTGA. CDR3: CASSKTGGNTEAFF. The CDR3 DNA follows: TGTGCCAGCAGCAAAACAGGGGGGAACACTGAAGCTTTCTTT.

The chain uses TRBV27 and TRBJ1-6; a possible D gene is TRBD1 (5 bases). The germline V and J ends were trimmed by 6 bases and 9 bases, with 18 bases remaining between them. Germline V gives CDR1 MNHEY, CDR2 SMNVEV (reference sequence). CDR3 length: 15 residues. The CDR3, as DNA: TGTGCCAGCAGGGCCCTTCTGGGGGGAGGTTCACCCCTCCACTTT. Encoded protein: CASRALLGGGSPLHF.

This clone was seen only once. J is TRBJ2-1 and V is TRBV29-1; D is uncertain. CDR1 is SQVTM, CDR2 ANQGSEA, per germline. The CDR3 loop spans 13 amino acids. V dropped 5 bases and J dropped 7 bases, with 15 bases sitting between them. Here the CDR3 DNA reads TGCAGCGTTTTACCCCTAGATATGAATGAGCAGTTCTTC. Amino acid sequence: CSVLPLDMNEQFF.

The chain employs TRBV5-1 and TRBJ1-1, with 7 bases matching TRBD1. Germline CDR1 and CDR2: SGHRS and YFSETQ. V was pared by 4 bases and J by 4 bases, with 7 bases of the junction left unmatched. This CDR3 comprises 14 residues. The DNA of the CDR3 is TGCGCCAGCAGCGCCGACAGGGTGGGCACTGAAGCTTTCTTT. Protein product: CASSADRVGTEAFF.

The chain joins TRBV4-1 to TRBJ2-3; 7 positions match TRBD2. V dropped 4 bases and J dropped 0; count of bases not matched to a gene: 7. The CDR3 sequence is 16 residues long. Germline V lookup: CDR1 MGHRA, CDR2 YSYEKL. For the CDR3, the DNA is TGCGCCAGCAGCCCCCTAGGACTAGTTAGCACAGATACGCAGTATTTT. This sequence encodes CASSPLGLVSTDTQYF.